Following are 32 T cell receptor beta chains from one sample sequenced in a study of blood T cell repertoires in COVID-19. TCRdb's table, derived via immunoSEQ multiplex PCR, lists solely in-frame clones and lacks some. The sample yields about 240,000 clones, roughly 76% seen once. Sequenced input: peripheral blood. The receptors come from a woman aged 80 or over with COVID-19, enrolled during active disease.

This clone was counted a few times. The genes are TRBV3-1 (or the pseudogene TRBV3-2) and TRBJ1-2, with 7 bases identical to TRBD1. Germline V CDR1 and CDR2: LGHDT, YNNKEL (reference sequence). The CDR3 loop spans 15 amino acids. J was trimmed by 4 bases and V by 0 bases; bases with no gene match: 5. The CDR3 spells CASSQDSTGAYGYTF. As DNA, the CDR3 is TGTGCCAGCAGCCAAGATTCTACAGGGGCCTATGGCTACACCTTC.

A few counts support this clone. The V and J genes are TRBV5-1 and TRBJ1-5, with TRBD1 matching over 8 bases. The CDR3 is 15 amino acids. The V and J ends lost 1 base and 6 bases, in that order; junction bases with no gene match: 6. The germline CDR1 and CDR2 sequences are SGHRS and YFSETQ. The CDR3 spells CASSLWGQESQPQHF. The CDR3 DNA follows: TGCGCCAGCAGCTTGTGGGGACAGGAATCTCAGCCCCAGCATTTT. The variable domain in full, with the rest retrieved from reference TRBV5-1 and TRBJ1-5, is KAGVTQTPRYLIKTRGQQVTLSCSPISGHRSVSWYQQTPGQGLQFLFEYFSETQRNKGNFPGRFSGRQFSNSRSEMNVSTLELGDSALYLCASSLWGQESQPQHFGDGTRLSIL.

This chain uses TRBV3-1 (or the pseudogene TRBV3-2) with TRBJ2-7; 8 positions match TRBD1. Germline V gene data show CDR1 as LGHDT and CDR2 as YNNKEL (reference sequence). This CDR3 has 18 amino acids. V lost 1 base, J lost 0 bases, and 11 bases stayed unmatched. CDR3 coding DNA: TGTGCCAGCAGCCAAGGGCTACTAAACAGGGGGAGCTCCTACGAGCAGTACTTC. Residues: CASSQGLLNRGSSYEQYF.

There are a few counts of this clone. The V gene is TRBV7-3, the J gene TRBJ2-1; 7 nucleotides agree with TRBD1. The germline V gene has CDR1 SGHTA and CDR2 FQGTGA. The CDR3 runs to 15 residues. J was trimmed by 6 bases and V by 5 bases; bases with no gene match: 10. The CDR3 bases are TGTGCCAGCAGCCCAAACAGGGGTAGTGGCAATGAGCAGTTCTTC. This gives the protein CASSPNRGSGNEQFF.

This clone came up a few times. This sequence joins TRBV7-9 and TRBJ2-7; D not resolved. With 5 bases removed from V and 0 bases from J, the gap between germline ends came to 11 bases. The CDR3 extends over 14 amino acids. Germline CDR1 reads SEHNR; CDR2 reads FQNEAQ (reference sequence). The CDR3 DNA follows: TGTGCCAGCAGCCCACGACCTAGCTCCTACGAGCAGTACTTC. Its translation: CASSPRPSSYEQYF.

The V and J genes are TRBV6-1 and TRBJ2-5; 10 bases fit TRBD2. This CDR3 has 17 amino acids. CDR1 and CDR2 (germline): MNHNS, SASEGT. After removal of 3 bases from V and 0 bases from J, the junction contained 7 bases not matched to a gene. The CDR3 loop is CASSDTQRGGYQETQYF. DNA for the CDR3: TGTGCCAGCAGTGATACCCAGCGGGGGGGGTACCAAGAGACCCAGTACTTC.

This CDR3 is CASSPRRGGGNTEAFF. The CDR3 DNA reads TGTGCCAGCTCACCCCGACGTGGGGGGGGAAACACTGAAGCTTTCTTT. This rearrangement joins TRBV18 to TRBJ1-1; weak D call: TRBD1 (5 bases). Germline V CDR1 and CDR2: KGHSH, LQKENI. The CDR3 contains 16 residues. V lost 3 bases, J lost 2 bases, and 16 bases lay in between.

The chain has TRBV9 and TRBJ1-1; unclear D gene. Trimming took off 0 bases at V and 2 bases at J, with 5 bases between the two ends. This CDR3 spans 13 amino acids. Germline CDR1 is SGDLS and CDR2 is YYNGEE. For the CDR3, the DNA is TGTGCCAGCAGCGTAGACGGTAACACTGAAGCTTTCTTT. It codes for CASSVDGNTEAFF.

CDR3 bases: TGTGCCAGCAGCCAGACAGACTCCTATAATTCACCCCTCCACTTT. It yields the protein CASSQTDSYNSPLHF. V and J are TRBV11-2 and TRBJ1-6, with TRBD1 as a possible D gene (5 bases). The CDR3 extends over 15 amino acids. CDR1 and CDR2 from the germline V gene are SGHAT and FQNNGV. V was clipped by 5 bases and J by 0 bases, with 8 bases between them.

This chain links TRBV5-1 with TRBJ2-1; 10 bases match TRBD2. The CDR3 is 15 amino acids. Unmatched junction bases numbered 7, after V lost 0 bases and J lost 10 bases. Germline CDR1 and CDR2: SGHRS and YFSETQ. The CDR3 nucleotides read TGCGCCAGCAGCTTGGCGATAGCGGGAGGCAGGGAGCAGTTCTTC. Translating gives CASSLAIAGGREQFF. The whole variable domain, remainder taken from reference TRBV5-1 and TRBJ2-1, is KAGVTQTPRYLIKTRGQQVTLSCSPISGHRSVSWYQQTPGQGLQFLFEYFSETQRNKGNFPGRFSGRQFSNSRSEMNVSTLELGDSALYLCASSLAIAGGREQFFGPGTRLTVL.

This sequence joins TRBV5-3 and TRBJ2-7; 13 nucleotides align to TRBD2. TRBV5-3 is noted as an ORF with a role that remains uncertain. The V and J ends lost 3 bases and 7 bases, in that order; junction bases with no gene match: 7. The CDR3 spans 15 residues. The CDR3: CARSCSPGLAGEQYF. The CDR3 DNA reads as TGTGCCAGAAGCTGTTCCCCGGGACTAGCGGGGGAGCAGTACTTC.

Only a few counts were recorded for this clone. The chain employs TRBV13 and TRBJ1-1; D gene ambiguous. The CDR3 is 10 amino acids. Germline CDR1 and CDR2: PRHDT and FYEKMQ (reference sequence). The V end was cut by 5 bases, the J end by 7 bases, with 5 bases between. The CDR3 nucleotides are TGTGCCAGCAGCCGGGGTGAAGCTTTCTTT. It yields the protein CASSRGEAFF.

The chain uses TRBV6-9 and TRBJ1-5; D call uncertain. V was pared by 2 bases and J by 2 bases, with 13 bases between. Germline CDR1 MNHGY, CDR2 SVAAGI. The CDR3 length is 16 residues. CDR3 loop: CASSYRQDSGNQPQHF. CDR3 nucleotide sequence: TGTGCCAGCAGTTATCGGCAGGATTCGGGCAATCAGCCCCAGCATTTT.

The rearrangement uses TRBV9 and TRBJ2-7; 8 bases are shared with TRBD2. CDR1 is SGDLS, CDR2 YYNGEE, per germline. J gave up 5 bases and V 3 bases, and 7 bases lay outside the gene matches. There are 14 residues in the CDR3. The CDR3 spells CASSAGLAPNEQYF. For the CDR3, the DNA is TGTGCCAGCAGCGCCGGACTAGCTCCGAACGAGCAGTACTTC.

CDR3 sequence: CASSPGAGGRETQYF. In DNA, the CDR3 is TGTGCCAGCAGCCCCGGAGCGGGGGGCAGGGAGACCCAGTACTTC. The chain joins TRBV7-9 to TRBJ2-5, with 9 bases lining up with TRBD2. The CDR3 totals 15 residues. After removal of 5 bases from V and 5 bases from J, the junction contained 9 bases not matched to a gene. Germline CDR1 and CDR2: SEHNR and FQNEAQ (reference sequence).

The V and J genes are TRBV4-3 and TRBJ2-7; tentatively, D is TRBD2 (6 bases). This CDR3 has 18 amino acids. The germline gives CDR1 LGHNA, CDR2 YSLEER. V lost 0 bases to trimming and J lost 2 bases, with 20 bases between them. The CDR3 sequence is CASSQEDPSGGVPYEQYF. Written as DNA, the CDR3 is TGCGCCAGCAGCCAAGAGGACCCCAGCGGAGGGGTCCCCTACGAGCAGTACTTC.

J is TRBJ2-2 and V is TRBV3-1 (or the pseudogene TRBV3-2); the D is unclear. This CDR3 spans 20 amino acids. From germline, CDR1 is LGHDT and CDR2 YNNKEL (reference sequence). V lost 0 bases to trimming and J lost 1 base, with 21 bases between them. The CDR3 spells CASSQDRLLRLRLNTGELFF. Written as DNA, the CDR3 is TGTGCCAGCAGCCAAGATCGATTACTCCGACTTAGGCTGAACACCGGGGAGCTGTTTTTT.

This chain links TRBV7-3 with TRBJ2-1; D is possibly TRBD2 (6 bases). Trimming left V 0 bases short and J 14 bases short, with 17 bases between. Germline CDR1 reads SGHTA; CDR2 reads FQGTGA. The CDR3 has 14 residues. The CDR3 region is CASSLTADYSSKFF. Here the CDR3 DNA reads TGTGCCAGCAGCTTAACAGCGGACTACTCTTCTAAGTTCTTC. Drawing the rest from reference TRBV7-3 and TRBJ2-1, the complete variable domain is GAGVSQTPSNKVTEKGKYVELRCDPISGHTALYWYRQSLGQGPEFLIYFQGTGAADDSGLPNDRFFAVRPEGSVSTLKIQRTERGDSAVYLCASSLTADYSSKFFGPGTRLTVL.

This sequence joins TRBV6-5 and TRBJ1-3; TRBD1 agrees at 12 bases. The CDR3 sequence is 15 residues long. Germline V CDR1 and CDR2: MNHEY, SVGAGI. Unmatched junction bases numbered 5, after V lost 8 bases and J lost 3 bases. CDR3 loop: CASGDRGRSGNTIYF. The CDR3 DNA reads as TGTGCCAGCGGGGACAGGGGGCGAAGTGGAAACACCATATATTTT.

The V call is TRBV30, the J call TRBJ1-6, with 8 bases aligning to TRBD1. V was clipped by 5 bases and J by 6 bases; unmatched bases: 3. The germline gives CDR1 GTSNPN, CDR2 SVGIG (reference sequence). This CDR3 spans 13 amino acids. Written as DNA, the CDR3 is TGTGCCTGGCACAGGGGGATTAATTCACCCCTCCACTTT. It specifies CAWHRGINSPLHF.

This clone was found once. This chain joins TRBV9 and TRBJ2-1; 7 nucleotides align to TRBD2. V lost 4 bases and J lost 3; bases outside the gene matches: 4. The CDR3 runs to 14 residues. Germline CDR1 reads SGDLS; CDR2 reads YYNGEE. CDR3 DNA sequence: TGTGCCAGCAGCCGAGCGGGGCACTACAATGAGCAGTTCTTC. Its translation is CASSRAGHYNEQFF.

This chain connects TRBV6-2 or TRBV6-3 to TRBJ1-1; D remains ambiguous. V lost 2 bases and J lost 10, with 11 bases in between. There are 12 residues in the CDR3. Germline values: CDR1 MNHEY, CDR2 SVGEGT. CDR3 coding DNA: TGTGCCAGCAGTTACAATTCCGGACTAGCTTTCTTT. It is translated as CASSYNSGLAFF.

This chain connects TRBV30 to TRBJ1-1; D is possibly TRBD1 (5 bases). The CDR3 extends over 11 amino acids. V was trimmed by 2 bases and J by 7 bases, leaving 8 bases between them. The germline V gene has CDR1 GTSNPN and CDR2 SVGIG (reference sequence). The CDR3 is CAWSPGGEAFF. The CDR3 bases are TGTGCCTGGAGTCCGGGGGGTGAAGCTTTCTTT.

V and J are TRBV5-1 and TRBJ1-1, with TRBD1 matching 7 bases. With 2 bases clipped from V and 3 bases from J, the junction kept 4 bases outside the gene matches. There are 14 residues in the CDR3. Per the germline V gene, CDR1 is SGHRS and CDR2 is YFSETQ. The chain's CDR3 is CASSFQGEDTEAFF. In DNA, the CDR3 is TGCGCCAGCAGCTTCCAGGGGGAAGACACTGAAGCTTTCTTT.

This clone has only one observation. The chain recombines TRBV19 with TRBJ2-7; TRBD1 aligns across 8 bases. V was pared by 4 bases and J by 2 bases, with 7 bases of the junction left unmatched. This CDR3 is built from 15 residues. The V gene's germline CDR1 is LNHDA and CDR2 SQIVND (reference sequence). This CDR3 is CASSNPTGAPYEQYF. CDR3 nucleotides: TGTGCCAGTAGTAACCCGACAGGGGCTCCCTACGAGCAGTACTTC.

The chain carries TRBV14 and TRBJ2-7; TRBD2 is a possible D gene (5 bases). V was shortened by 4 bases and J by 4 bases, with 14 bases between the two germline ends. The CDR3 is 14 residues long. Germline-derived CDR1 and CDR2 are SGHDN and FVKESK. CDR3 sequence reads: CASSPSLAGYEQYF. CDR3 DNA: TGTGCCAGCAGCCCAAGTTTGGCGGGTTACGAGCAGTACTTC.

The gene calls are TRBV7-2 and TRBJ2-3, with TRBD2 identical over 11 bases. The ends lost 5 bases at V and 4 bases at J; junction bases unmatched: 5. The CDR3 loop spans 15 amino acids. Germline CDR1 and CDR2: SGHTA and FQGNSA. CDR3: CASSPSGRRSDTQYF. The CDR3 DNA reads TGTGCCAGCAGCCCTAGCGGGAGGAGATCAGATACGCAGTATTTT.

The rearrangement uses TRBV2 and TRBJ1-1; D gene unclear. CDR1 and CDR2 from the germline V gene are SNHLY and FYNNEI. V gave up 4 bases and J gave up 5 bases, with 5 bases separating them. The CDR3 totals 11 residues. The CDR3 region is CASSVQTEAFF. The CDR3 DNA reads TGTGCCAGCAGTGTCCAGACTGAAGCTTTCTTT.

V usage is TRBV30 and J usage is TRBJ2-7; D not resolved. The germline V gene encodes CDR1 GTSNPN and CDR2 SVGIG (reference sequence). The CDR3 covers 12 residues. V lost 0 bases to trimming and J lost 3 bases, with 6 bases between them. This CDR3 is CAWSVQFYEQYF. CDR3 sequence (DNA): TGTGCCTGGAGTGTACAATTCTACGAGCAGTACTTC.

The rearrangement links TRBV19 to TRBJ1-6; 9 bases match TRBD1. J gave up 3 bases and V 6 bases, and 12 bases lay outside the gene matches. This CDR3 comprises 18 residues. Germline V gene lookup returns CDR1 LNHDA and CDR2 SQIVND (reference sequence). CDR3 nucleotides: TGTGCCAGTAGCTCGAAAAACAGGGGGCCAGTCTATAATTCACCCCTCCACTTT. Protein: CASSSKNRGPVYNSPLHF.

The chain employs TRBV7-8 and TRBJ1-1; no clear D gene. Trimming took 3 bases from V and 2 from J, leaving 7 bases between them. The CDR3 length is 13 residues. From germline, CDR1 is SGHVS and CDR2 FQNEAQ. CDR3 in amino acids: CASSFQVNTEAFF. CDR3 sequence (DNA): TGTGCCAGCAGCTTTCAGGTTAACACTGAAGCTTTCTTT.

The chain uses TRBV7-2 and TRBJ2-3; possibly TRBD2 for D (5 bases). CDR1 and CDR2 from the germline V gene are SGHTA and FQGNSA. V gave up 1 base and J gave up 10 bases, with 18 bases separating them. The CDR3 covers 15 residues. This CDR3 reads CASSLGYLTSGPQYF. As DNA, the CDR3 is TGTGCCAGCAGCTTAGGGTATCTAACCAGCGGACCGCAGTATTTT.